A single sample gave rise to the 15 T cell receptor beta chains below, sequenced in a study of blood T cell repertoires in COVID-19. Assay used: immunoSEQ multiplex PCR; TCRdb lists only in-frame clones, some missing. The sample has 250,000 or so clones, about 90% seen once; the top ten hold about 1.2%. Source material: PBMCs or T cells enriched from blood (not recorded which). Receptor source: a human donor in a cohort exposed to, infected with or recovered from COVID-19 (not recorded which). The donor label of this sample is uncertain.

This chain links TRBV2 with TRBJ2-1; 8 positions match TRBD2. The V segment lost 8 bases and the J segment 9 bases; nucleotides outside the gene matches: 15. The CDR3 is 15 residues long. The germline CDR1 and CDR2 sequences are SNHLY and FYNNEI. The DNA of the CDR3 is TGTGCCAGCTTTCTCCCGGGACTAGGGAGGGCTGAGCAGTTCTTC. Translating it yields CASFLPGLGRAEQFF.

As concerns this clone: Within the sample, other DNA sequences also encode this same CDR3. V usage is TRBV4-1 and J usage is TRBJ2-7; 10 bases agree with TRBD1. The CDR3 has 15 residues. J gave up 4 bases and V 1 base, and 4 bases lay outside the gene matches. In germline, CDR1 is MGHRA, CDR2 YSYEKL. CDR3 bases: TGCGCCAGCAGCCAAGCCGGGACAGGGGTTTACGAGCAGTACTTC. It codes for CASSQAGTGVYEQYF.

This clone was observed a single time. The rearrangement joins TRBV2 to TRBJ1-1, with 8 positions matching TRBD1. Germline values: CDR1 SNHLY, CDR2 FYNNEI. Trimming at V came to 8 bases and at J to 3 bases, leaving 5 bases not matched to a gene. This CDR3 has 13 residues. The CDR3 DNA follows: TGTGCCAGCGGACAGGGTTCGGACACTGAAGCTTTCTTT. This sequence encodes CASGQGSDTEAFF.

The CDR3 sequence is CASSAGQGVNYEQYF. DNA of the CDR3: TGTGCCAGCAGCGCAGGACAGGGGGTTAACTACGAGCAGTACTTC. V is TRBV5-4 and J is TRBJ2-7, with 10 bases matching TRBD1. J was trimmed by 3 bases and V by 4 bases; bases with no gene match: 7. The CDR3 contains 15 residues. Germline assignment: CDR1 SGHNT and CDR2 YYREEE (reference sequence).

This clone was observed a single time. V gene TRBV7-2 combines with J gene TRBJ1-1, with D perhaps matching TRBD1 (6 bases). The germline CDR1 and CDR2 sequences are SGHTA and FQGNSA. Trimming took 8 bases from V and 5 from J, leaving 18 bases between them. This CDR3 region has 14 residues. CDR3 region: CASGNSGDWTEAFF. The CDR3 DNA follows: TGTGCCAGCGGGAACTCAGGGGATTGGACTGAAGCTTTCTTT.

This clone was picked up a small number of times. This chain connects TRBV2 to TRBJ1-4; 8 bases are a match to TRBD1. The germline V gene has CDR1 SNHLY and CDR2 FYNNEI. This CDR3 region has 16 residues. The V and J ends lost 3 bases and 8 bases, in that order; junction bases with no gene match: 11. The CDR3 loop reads CASSDQSLGQGEKLFF. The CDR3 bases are TGTGCCAGCAGTGATCAGAGTCTAGGACAGGGAGAAAAACTGTTTTTT.

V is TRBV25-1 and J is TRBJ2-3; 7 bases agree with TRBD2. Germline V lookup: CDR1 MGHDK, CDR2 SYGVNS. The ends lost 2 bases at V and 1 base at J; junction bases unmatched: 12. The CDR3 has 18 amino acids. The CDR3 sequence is CASSESFGGSTGTDTQYF. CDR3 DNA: TGTGCCAGCAGTGAAAGTTTCGGGGGGTCCACCGGCACAGATACGCAGTATTTT.

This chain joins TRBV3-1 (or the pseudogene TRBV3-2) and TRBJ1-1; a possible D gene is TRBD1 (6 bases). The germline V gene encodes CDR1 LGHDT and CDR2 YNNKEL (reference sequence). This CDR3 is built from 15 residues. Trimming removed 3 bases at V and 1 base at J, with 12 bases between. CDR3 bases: TGTGCCAGCAGCCATAGTGGACAGACGAACACTGAAGCTTTCTTT. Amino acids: CASSHSGQTNTEAFF.

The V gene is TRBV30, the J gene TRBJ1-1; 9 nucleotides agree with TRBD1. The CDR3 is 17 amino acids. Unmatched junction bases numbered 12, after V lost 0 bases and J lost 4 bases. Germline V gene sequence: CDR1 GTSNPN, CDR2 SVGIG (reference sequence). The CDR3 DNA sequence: TGTGCCTGGAGTGTACTGGGGACAGGGAGTTGGGGCACTGAAGCTTTCTTT. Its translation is CAWSVLGTGSWGTEAFF.

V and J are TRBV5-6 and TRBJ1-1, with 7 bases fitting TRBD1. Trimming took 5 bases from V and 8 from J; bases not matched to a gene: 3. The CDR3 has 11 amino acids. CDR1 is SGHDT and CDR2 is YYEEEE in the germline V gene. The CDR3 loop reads CASSTGAEAFF. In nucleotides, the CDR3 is TGTGCCAGCAGTACAGGGGCCGAAGCTTTCTTT. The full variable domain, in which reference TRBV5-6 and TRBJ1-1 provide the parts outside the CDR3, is DAGVTQSPTHLIKTRGQQVTLRCSPKSGHDTVSWYQQALGQGPQFIFQYYEEEERQRGNFPDRFSGHQFPNYSSELNVNALLLGDSALYLCASSTGAEAFFGQGTRLTVV.

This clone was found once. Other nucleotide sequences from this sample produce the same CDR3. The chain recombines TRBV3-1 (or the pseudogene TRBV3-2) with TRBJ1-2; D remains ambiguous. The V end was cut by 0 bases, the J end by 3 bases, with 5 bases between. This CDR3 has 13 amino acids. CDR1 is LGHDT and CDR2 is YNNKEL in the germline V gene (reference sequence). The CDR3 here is CASSQEGDYGYTF. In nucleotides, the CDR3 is TGTGCCAGCAGCCAAGAGGGCGACTATGGCTACACCTTC.

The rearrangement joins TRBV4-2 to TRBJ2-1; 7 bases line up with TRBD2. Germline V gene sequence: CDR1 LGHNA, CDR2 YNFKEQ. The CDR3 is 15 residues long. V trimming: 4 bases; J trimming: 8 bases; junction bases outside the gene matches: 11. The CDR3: CASSPSGGVFDEQFF. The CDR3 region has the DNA TGTGCCAGCAGCCCGAGTGGGGGGGTTTTCGATGAGCAGTTCTTC.

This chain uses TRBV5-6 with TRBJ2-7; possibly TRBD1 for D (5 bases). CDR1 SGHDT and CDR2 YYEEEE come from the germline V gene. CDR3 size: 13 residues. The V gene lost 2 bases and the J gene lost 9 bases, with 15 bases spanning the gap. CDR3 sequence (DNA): TGTGCCAGCAGCTTTCCTCAGGGCATGCGGCAGTACTTC. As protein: CASSFPQGMRQYF.

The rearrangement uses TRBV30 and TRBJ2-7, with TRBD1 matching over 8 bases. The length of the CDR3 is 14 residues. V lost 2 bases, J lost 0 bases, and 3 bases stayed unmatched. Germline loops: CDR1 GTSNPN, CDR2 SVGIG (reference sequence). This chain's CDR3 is CAWSPGTGSYEQYF. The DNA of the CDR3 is TGTGCCTGGAGTCCCGGGACAGGCTCCTACGAGCAGTACTTC.

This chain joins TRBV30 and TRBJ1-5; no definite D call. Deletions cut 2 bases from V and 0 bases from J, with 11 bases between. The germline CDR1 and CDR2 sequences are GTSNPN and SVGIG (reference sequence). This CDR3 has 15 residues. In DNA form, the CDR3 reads TGTGCCTGGAGTCAGAATATGATTAGCAATCAGCCCCAGCATTTT. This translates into CAWSQNMISNQPQHF.